The rows below give T cell receptor beta chains drawn from one sample of a study of beta chain features in type 1 diabetes. The method was immunoSEQ multiplex PCR; TCRdb's version includes in-frame clones alone and lacks a portion of them. Among 900,000 or so clones listed, roughly 17% were seen once. The sequencing sample was made of naive CD4+ T cells from blood. Receptor source: a woman aged 18-29 years in good health. Each CDR3 is given without its conserved first and last residue. A D gene is named only where the DNA matches it firmly.

ASELTGSYNEQF | 12 | TRBJ2-1 | TRBV6-5 | -
ASSWAGGTDTQY | 12 | TRBJ2-3 | TRBV6-5 | -
ASSSQAGGVLDTQY | 14 | TRBJ2-3 | TRBV4-1 | TRBD2
ASSLASGSWNEQF | 13 | TRBJ2-1 | TRBV28 | TRBD2
ASSFIGGTEAF | 11 | TRBJ1-1 | TRBV7-9 | -
ASSPRQGWHEQF | 12 | TRBJ2-1 | TRBV18 | -
ASRRLTTEAF | 10 | TRBJ1-1 | TRBV2 | -
ASSWGGQETQY | 11 | TRBJ2-5 | TRBV7-9 | TRBD2
ASSARTGGRGTEAF | 14 | TRBJ1-1 | TRBV2 | -
ASSFWKDGYT | 10 | TRBJ1-2 | TRBV28 | -
ASGAGTSGATETQY | 14 | TRBJ2-5 | TRBV2 | TRBD2
ASSRGQTSYEQY | 12 | TRBJ2-7 | TRBV7-2 | TRBD1
ASSPILGFSEQF | 12 | TRBJ2-1 | TRBV7-8 | -
ASSTGHEQF | 9 | TRBJ2-1 | TRBV5-1 | -
ASSPLRVISNQPQH | 14 | TRBJ1-5 | TRBV19 | -
ASSRQHGGPGYGYT | 14 | TRBJ1-2 | TRBV19 | -
ASSNGLAGGETQY | 13 | TRBJ2-5 | TRBV18 | TRBD2
ASSVFGSIPHEQY | 13 | TRBJ2-7 | TRBV6-1 | -
SGGLAGDSTDTQY | 13 | TRBJ2-3 | TRBV29-1 | TRBD2
ASTIDLTGANVLT | 13 | TRBJ2-6 | TRBV7-9 | -
ASNGVSTDTQY | 11 | TRBJ2-3 | TRBV5-4 | -
ASSKTSLDTQY | 11 | TRBJ2-3 | TRBV6-5 | TRBD2
ASSQRQGFGDTQY | 13 | TRBJ2-3 | TRBV14 | -
ASSLGSSTDTQY | 12 | TRBJ2-3 | TRBV5-1 | -
ASNRRGQGNYEQY | 13 | TRBJ2-7 | TRBV28 | -
ASSFEGLAGIYNEQF | 15 | TRBJ2-1 | TRBV19 | TRBD2
ASSPAGLAGGNEQF | 14 | TRBJ2-1 | TRBV19 | TRBD2
ASSTGLSTDTQY | 12 | TRBJ2-3 | TRBV7-9 | -